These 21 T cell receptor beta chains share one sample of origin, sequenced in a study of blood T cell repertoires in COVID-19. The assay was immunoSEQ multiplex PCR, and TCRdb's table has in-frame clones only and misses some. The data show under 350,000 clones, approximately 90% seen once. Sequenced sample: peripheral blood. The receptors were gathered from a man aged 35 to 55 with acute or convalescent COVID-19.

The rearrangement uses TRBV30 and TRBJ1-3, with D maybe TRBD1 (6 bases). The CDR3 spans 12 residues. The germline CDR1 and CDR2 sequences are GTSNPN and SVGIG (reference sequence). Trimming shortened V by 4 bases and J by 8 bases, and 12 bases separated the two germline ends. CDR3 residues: CAWNRRGHTIYF. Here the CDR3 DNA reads TGTGCCTGGAATCGCAGGGGCCACACCATATATTTT.

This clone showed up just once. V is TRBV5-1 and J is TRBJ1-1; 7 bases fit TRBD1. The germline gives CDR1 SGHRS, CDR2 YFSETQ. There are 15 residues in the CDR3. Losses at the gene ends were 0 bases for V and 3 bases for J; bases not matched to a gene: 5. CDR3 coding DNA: TGCGCCAGCAGCTTGGTAGGGGGCGGGGACACTGAAGCTTTCTTT. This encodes CASSLVGGGDTEAFF.

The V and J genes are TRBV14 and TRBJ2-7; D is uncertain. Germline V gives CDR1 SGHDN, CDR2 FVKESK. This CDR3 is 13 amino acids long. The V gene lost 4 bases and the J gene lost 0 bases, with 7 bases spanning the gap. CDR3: CASSPRLSYEQYF. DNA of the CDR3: TGTGCCAGCAGCCCCCGACTCTCCTACGAGCAGTACTTC.

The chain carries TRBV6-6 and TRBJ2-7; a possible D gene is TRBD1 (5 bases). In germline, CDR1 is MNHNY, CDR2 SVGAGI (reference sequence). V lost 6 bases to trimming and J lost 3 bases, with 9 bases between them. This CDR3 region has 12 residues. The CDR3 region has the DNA TGTGCCAGCAGAAGGGGTATCTACGAGCAGTACTTC. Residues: CASRRGIYEQYF.

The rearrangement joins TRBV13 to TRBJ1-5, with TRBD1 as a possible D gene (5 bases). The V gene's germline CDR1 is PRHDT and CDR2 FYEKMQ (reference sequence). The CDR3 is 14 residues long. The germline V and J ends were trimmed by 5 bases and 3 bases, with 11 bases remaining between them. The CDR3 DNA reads TGTGCCAGCAGCGAGGGACTCGACAATCAGCCCCAGCATTTT. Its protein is CASSEGLDNQPQHF.

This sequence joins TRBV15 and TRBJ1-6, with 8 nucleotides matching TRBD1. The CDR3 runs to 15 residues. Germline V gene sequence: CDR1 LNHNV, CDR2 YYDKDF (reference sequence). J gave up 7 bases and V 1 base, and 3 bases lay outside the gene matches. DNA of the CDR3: TGTGCCACCAGCAGAGGCAGGGGGCTAAATTCACCCCTCCACTTT. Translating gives CATSRGRGLNSPLHF.

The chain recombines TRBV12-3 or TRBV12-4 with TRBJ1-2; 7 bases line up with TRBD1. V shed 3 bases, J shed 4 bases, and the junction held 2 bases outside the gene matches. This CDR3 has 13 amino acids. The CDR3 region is CASSFDRVYGYTF. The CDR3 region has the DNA TGTGCCAGCAGTTTCGACAGGGTCTATGGCTACACCTTC.

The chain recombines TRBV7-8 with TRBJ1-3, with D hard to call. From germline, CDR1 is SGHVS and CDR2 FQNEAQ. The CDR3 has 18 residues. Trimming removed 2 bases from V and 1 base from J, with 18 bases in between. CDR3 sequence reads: CASSLIYSYSKSGNTIYF. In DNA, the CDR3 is TGTGCCAGCAGCTTAATATACAGTTATAGTAAATCTGGAAACACCATATATTTT. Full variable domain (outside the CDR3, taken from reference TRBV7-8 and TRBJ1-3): GAGVSQSPRYKVAKRGQDVALRCDPISGHVSLFWYQQALGQGPEFLTYFQNEAQLDKSGLPSDRFFAERPEGSVSTLKIQRTQQEDSAVYLCASSLIYSYSKSGNTIYFGEGSWLTVV.

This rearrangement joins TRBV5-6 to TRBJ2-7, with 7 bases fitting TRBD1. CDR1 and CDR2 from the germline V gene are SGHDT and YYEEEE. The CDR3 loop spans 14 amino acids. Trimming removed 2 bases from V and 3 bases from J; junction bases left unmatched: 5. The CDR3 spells CASSFGQEYYEQYF. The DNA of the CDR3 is TGTGCCAGCAGCTTTGGACAGGAGTACTACGAGCAGTACTTC.

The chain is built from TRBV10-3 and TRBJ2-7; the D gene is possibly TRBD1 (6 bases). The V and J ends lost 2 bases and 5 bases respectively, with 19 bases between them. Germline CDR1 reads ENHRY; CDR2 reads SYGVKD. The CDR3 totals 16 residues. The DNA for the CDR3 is TGTGCCATCAGTGAGCCTACAGGGTTTCGGGGAAACGAGCAGTACTTC. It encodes CAISEPTGFRGNEQYF.

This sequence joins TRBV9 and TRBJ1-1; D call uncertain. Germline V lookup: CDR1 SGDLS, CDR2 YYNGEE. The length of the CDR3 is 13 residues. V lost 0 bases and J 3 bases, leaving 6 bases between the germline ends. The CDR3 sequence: CASSVVLHTEAFF. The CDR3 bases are TGTGCCAGCAGCGTAGTACTACACACTGAAGCTTTCTTT.

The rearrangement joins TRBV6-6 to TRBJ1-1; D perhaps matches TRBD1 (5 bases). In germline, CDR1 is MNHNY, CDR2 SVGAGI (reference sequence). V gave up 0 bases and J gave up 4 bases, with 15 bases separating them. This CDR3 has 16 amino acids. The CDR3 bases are TGTGCCAGCAGTTACTCGGCAGGGCGGGGGGTCACTGAAGCTTTCTTT. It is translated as CASSYSAGRGVTEAFF.

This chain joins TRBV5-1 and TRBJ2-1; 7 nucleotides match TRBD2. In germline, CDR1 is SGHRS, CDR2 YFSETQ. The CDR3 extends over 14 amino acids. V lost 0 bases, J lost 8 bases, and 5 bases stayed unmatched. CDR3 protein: CASSLEYGGDEQFF. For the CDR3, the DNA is TGCGCCAGCAGCTTGGAATATGGGGGGGATGAGCAGTTCTTC.

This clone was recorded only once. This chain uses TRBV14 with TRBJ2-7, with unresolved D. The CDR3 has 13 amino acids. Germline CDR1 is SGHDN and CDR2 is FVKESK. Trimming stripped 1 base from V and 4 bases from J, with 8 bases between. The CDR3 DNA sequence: TGTGCCAGCAGCCAAGGAGGCTTTTACGAGCAGTACTTC. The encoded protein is CASSQGGFYEQYF.

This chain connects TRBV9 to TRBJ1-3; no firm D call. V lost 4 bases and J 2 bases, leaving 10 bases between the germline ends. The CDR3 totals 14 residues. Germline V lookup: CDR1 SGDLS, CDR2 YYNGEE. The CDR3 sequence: CASSLRGAGNTIYF. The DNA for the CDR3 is TGTGCCAGCAGCCTACGGGGAGCTGGAAACACCATATATTTT.

The chain's CDR3 is CASSPGTLSYEQYF. CDR3 bases: TGTGCCAGCAGCCCCGGGACACTCTCCTACGAGCAGTACTTC. V gene TRBV7-8 combines with J gene TRBJ2-7; a weak D match, TRBD1 (6 bases). V gave up 5 bases and J gave up 0 bases, with 11 bases separating them. CDR1 is SGHVS, CDR2 FQNEAQ, per germline. The CDR3 has 14 amino acids. The variable domain in full, with the rest retrieved from reference TRBV7-8 and TRBJ2-7, is GAGVSQSPRYKVAKRGQDVALRCDPISGHVSLFWYQQALGQGPEFLTYFQNEAQLDKSGLPSDRFFAERPEGSVSTLKIQRTQQEDSAVYLCASSPGTLSYEQYFGPGTRLTVT.

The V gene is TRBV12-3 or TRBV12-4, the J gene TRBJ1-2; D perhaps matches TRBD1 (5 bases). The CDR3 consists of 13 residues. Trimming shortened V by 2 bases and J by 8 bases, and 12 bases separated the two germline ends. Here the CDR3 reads CASSLKGVGGYTF. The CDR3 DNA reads TGTGCCAGCAGTTTAAAAGGGGTAGGGGGCTACACCTTC.

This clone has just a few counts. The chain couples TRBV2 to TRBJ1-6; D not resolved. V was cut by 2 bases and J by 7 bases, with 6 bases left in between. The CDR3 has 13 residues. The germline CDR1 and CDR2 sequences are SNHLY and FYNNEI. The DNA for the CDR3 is TGTGCCAGCAGTGAAATACGGAATTCACCCCTCCACTTT. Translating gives CASSEIRNSPLHF.

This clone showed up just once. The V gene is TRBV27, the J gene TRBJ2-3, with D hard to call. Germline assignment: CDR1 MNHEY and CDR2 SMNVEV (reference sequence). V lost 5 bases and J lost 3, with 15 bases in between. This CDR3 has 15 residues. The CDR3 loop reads CASSPTSVATDTQYF. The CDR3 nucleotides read TGTGCCAGCAGTCCAACCTCCGTAGCAACAGATACGCAGTATTTT.

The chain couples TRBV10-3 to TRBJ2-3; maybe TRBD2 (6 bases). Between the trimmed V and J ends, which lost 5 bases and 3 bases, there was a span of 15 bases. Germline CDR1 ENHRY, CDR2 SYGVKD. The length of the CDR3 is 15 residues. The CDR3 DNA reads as TGTGCCATCAGTTGGGGACTCTCAGGGACAGATACGCAGTATTTT. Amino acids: CAISWGLSGTDTQYF.

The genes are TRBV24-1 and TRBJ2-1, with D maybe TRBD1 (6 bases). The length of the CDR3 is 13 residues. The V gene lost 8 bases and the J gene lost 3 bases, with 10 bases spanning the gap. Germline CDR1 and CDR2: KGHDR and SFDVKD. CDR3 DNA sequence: TGTGCCACCAACCAGGACAGCTACAATGAGCAGTTCTTC. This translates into CATNQDSYNEQFF.